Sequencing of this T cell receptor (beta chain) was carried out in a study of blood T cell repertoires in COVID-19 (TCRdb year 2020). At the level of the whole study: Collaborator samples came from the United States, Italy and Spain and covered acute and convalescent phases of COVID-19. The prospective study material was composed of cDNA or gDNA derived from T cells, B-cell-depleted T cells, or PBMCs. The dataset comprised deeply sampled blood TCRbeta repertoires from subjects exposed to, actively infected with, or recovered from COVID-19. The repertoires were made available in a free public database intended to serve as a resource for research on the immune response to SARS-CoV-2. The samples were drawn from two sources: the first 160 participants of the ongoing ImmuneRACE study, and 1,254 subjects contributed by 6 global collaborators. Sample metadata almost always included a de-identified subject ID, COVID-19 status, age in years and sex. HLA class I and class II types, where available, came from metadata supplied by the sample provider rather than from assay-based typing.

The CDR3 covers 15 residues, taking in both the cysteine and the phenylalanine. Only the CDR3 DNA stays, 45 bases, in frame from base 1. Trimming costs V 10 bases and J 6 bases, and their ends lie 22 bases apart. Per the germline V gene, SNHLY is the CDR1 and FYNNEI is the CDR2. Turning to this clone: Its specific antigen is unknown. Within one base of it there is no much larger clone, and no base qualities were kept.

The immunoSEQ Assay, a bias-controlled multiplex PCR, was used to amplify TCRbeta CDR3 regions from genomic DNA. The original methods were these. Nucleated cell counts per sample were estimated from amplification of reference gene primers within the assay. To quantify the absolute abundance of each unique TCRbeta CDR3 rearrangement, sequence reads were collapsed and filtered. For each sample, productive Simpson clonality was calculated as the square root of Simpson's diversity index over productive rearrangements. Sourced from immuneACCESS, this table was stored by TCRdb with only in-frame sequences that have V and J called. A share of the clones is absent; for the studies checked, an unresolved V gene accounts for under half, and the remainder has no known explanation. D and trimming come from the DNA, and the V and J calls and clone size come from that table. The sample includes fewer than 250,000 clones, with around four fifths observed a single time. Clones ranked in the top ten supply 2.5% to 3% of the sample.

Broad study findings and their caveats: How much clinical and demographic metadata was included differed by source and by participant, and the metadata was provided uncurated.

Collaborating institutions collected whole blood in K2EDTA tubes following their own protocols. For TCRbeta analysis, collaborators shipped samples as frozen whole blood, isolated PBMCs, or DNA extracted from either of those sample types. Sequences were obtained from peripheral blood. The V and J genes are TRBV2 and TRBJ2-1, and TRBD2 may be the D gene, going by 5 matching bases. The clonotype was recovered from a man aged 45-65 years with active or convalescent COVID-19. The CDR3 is CATVAKGEPTNEQFF. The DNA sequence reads TGTGCCACCGTGGCCAAGGGAGAACCCACCAATGAGCAGTTCTTC.